This T cell receptor beta chain was found in a study of OX40 agonist ivuxolimab in advanced cancers. Points from the study as a whole: At 0.1 to 3.0 mg/kg, clonal expansion of CD4+ and CD8+ blood T cells had occurred by week 6. CD8+ T cells averaged more expanded clones than CD4+.

Libraries were prepared by immunoSEQ multiplex PCR; TCRdb keeps only in-frame clonotypes and omits some of them. The sample yields 70,000 to 95,000 clones, about 91% seen once. From germline, CDR1 is LGHNA and CDR2 YNFKEQ. V was clipped by 4 bases and J by 3 bases; unmatched bases: 4. The CDR3 is 16 amino acids. Turning to this clone: The antigen is unknown.

The chain recombines TRBV4-2 with TRBJ2-3; 13 bases are shared with TRBD2. The specimen was CD4+ or CD8+ T cells sorted from blood, collected in a trial of the OX40 agonist ivuxolimab. This clonotype was obtained from an adult with an advanced solid tumor such as melanoma, head and neck, liver or kidney cancer. The CDR3 nucleotides read TGTGCCAGCAGCCGTACTAGCGGGGGGGCAACAGATACGCAGTATTTT. Translating gives CASSRTSGGATDTQYF.